Listed here are 27 T cell receptor beta chains from one sample, sequenced in a study of T cells after yellow fever vaccination. TCRdb re-called the 5' RACE reads through MiXCR, storing one row per CDR3 protein. The sample has under 550,000 distinct CDR3 sequences, about a fifth seen once; the top ten hold roughly a sixth. The sequences come from PBMCs, collected 21 days after the first yellow fever vaccination. The receptors stem from a man between 18 and 29 years old who received the YFV17D yellow fever vaccine.

This clonotype has more than one count but fewer than ten. The chain joins TRBV5-6 to TRBJ2-3; D may be TRBD1 or TRBD2 (6 bases each). Germline V gene data show CDR1 as SGHDT and CDR2 as YYEEEE. The CDR3 has 16 residues. V gave up 2 bases and J gave up 1 base, with 14 bases separating them. The CDR3 DNA is TGTGCCAGCAGCTTCGTCGGGGGCGGGGGCACAGATACGCAGTATTTT. Its protein product is CASSFVGGGGTDTQYF. Full variable domain (remainder filled in from reference TRBV5-6 and TRBJ2-3): DAGVTQSPTHLIKTRGQQVTLRCSPKSGHDTVSWYQQALGQGPQFIFQYYEEEERQRGNFPDRFSGHQFPNYSSELNVNALLLGDSALYLCASSFVGGGGTDTQYFGPGTRLTVL.

The table lists this clonotype with a few counts. The chain joins TRBV30 to TRBJ2-2; D is perhaps TRBD2 (6 bases). Trimming cost V 0 bases and J 4 bases, with 21 bases left between them. There are 18 residues in the CDR3. Per the germline V gene, CDR1 is GTSNPN and CDR2 is SVGIG (reference sequence). CDR3 amino acids: CAWSVSNWGEGSTGELFF. The DNA for the CDR3 is TGTGCCTGGAGTGTATCTAATTGGGGGGAAGGAAGCACCGGGGAGCTGTTTTTT.

This clonotype came up many times. The gene calls are TRBV5-4 and TRBJ1-5; 7 nucleotides line up with TRBD1. CDR1 and CDR2 (germline): SGHNT, YYREEE (reference sequence). This CDR3 spans 14 amino acids. V shed 4 bases and J 6 bases; nucleotides not matched to a gene: 7. The CDR3 region has the DNA TGTGCCAGCAGCCAAGGGGGCGCGGGTCAGCCCCAGCATTTT. This codes for CASSQGGAGQPQHF.

The J gene is TRBJ1-1, the V gene TRBV6-5; 7 bases match TRBD1. Germline lookup yields CDR1 MNHEY and CDR2 SVGAGI. This CDR3 spans 15 amino acids. V was pared by 2 bases and J by 0 bases, with 3 bases of the junction left unmatched. The CDR3 protein is CASSYTQGMNTEAFF. The CDR3 region has the DNA TGTGCCAGCAGTTACACACAGGGGATGAACACTGAAGCTTTCTTT.

This clonotype was seen more than once but under ten times. The CDR3 bases are TGTGCCATCAAGTCTCCAACCACTGACAATGAGCAGTTCTTC. Protein: CAIKSPTTDNEQFF. The chain joins TRBV10-3 to TRBJ2-1; D uncertain. The V end was cut by 7 bases, the J end by 5 bases, with 15 bases between. CDR1 ENHRY and CDR2 SYGVKD come from the germline V gene. CDR3 length: 14 residues.

This clonotype has only a few counts. J is TRBJ2-2 and V is TRBV5-1, with D perhaps TRBD2 (6 bases). CDR3 length equals 16 residues. V lost 4 bases to trimming and J lost 1 base, with 14 bases between them. Germline CDR1 SGHRS, CDR2 YFSETQ. CDR3 nucleotide sequence: TGCGCCAGCAGCCTGACCGTAGCGGAGAACACCGGGGAGCTGTTTTTT. Translating gives CASSLTVAENTGELFF.

This clonotype was seen more than once but under ten times. The V gene is TRBV21-1, the J gene TRBJ2-7; TRBD2 is the table's D call and was not checked against the DNA. TRBV21-1 is designated a pseudogene. The CDR3 is 15 residues long. CDR3 nucleotide sequence: TGTGCCAGCAGCAAAGTAGCTAGCGGGTTCGGCGAGCAGTACTTC. It specifies CASSKVASGFGEQYF.

The sample holds a few counts of this clonotype. The V gene is TRBV6-1, the J gene TRBJ1-1, with 9 bases matching TRBD1. The V and J ends lost 4 bases and 4 bases, in that order; junction bases with no gene match: 4. CDR1 and CDR2 (germline): MNHNS, SASEGT. This CDR3 has 14 amino acids. The CDR3 DNA is TGTGCCAGCAGTGGGGGGACAGGGACCACTGAAGCTTTCTTT. Amino acids: CASSGGTGTTEAFF.

This clonotype was observed a few times. The chain employs TRBV5-1 and TRBJ1-1, with TRBD1 as a possible D gene (5 bases). The germline CDR1 and CDR2 sequences are SGHRS and YFSETQ. With 3 bases removed from V and 4 bases from J, the gap between germline ends came to 16 bases. The CDR3 runs to 15 residues. CDR3 loop: CASSYRSRLGTEAFF. The CDR3 bases are TGCGCCAGCAGCTACAGGTCCCGGCTGGGCACTGAAGCTTTCTTT. Together with reference TRBV5-1 and TRBJ1-1, the CDR3 gives the full variable domain: KAGVTQTPRYLIKTRGQQVTLSCSPISGHRSVSWYQQTPGQGLQFLFEYFSETQRNKGNFPGRFSGRQFSNSRSEMNVSTLELGDSALYLCASSYRSRLGTEAFFGQGTRLTVV.

This clonotype was seen only a few times. The chain combines TRBV7-2 with TRBJ2-7; 11 bases fit TRBD2. J lost 3 bases, V lost 5 bases, and 9 bases had no gene match. There are 16 residues in the CDR3. CDR1 is SGHTA and CDR2 is FQGNSA in the germline V gene. In nucleotides, the CDR3 is TGTGCCAGCAGCCAGTCATCCGGGACTAGCGGCTACGAGCAGTACTTC. Translated, it gives CASSQSSGTSGYEQYF.

This clonotype was detected only once. This sequence joins TRBV30 and TRBJ2-3; D is uncertain. From germline, CDR1 is GTSNPN and CDR2 SVGIG (reference sequence). The V gene lost 4 bases and the J gene lost 4 bases, with 18 bases spanning the gap. CDR3 length: 15 residues. The CDR3 region has the DNA TGTGCCTGGACGTCCTTTTTGGGTCTGGCAGATACGCAGTATTTT. Translated: CAWTSFLGLADTQYF.

This clonotype was detected only a few times. The chain carries TRBV4-3 and TRBJ1-4; TRBD1 might be the D (5 bases). CDR1 and CDR2 from the germline V gene are LGHNA and YSLEER. The CDR3 is 14 amino acids. V dropped 1 base and J dropped 8 bases, with 11 bases sitting between them. CDR3 residues: CASSQVPGREKLFF. DNA of the CDR3: TGCGCCAGCAGCCAAGTACCAGGGAGAGAAAAACTGTTTTTT.

The CDR3 sequence is CASSVGGTGANVLTF. In nucleotides, the CDR3 is TGTGCCAGCAGCGTAGGGGGAACTGGGGCCAACGTCCTGACTTTC. The chain carries TRBV9 and TRBJ2-6; unclear D gene. Germline V gene lookup returns CDR1 SGDLS and CDR2 YYNGEE. V lost 0 bases and J lost 2, with 6 bases in between. The CDR3 length is 15 residues.

The rearrangement uses TRBV5-1 and TRBJ2-2; D possibly corresponds to TRBD1 (6 bases). The germline CDR1 and CDR2 sequences are SGHRS and YFSETQ. This CDR3 comprises 14 residues. The V end lost 2 bases, the J end lost 6 bases, and 11 bases lay between the germline ends. CDR3 sequence: CASSFSGEAGELFF. DNA for the CDR3: TGCGCCAGCAGCTTTTCAGGGGAAGCCGGGGAGCTGTTTTTT.

The rearrangement links TRBV7-8 to TRBJ2-7; D perhaps matches TRBD1 (5 bases). CDR3 length: 14 residues. Trimming stripped 1 base from V and 6 bases from J, with 13 bases between. Germline CDR1 SGHVS, CDR2 FQNEAQ. The CDR3 nucleotides are TGTGCCAGCAGCTTAGTCAGGGAAAGGGGCGAGCAGTACTTC. It specifies CASSLVRERGEQYF.

This clonotype has a handful of counts. The CDR3 protein is CASSHRGWNEQFF. DNA of the CDR3: TGTGCCAGCAGCCACAGGGGATGGAATGAGCAGTTCTTC. This chain joins TRBV6-1 and TRBJ2-1; 7 bases match TRBD1. V was clipped by 6 bases and J by 7 bases; unmatched bases: 6. Germline values: CDR1 MNHNS, CDR2 SASEGT. CDR3 size: 13 residues.

Only a few counts were recorded for this clonotype. The V and J genes are TRBV6-4 and TRBJ1-1; D call uncertain. This CDR3 comprises 15 residues. Germline CDR1 MRHNA, CDR2 SNTAGT. The ends were cut back, 4 bases at V and 3 bases at J, with 15 bases in the middle. CDR3 residues: CASSVFASGDTEAFF. CDR3 bases: TGTGCCAGCAGTGTCTTCGCAAGCGGGGACACTGAAGCTTTCTTT.

This clonotype was seen ten or more times. V gene TRBV12-3 or TRBV12-4 combines with J gene TRBJ1-6, with D possibly being TRBD1 (6 bases). The V end was cut by 2 bases, the J end by 10 bases, with 15 bases between. The CDR3 extends over 15 amino acids. The CDR3 DNA sequence: TGTGCCAGCAGTTTACGGGGGGCGTGGGGATCACCCCTCCACTTT. Protein: CASSLRGAWGSPLHF.

The chain recombines TRBV7-8 with TRBJ2-5; D is possibly TRBD2 (6 bases). The CDR3 totals 14 residues. Trimming took 5 bases from V and 1 from J, leaving 11 bases between them. Germline V gene sequence: CDR1 SGHVS, CDR2 FQNEAQ. The CDR3 loop is CASSQTSSQETQYF. The CDR3 region has the DNA TGTGCCAGCAGCCAGACTAGTAGCCAAGAGACCCAGTACTTC. Together with reference TRBV7-8 and TRBJ2-5, the CDR3 gives the full variable domain: GAGVSQSPRYKVAKRGQDVALRCDPISGHVSLFWYQQALGQGPEFLTYFQNEAQLDKSGLPSDRFFAERPEGSVSTLKIQRTQQEDSAVYLCASSQTSSQETQYFGPGTRLLVL.

This clonotype was detected only a few times. The chain links TRBV6-2 or TRBV6-3 to TRBJ1-1; no clear D gene. The CDR3 is 13 amino acids. V shed 2 bases and J shed 3 bases, with 7 bases lying between them. The germline V gene has CDR1 MNHEY and CDR2 SVGEGT. The CDR3 loop reads CASSYVKDTEAFF. The CDR3, as DNA: TGTGCCAGCAGTTACGTGAAGGACACTGAAGCTTTCTTT.

This clonotype appeared a few times. V gene TRBV7-9 combines with J gene TRBJ2-7; D is perhaps TRBD1 or TRBD2 (5 bases each). Trimming took 4 bases from V and 6 from J, leaving 16 bases between them. The CDR3 has 14 amino acids. Per the germline V gene, CDR1 is SEHNR and CDR2 is FQNEAQ (reference sequence). The CDR3 DNA is TGTGCCAGCAGCTCACCGGGACGTGAGGGCGAGCAGTACTTC. Its protein product is CASSSPGREGEQYF.

This chain uses TRBV4-1 with TRBJ2-1; unclear D gene. Trimming stripped 1 base from V and 2 bases from J, with 12 bases between. Germline-derived CDR1 and CDR2 are MGHRA and YSYEKL. This CDR3 has 16 residues. For the CDR3, the DNA is TGCGCCAGCAGCCAAGGCACTAATCCTGCCTACAATGAGCAGTTCTTC. Translated, it gives CASSQGTNPAYNEQFF.

The chain recombines TRBV20-1 with TRBJ1-5; no clear D. Between the trimmed V and J ends, which lost 1 base and 5 bases, there was a span of 6 bases. Germline loops: CDR1 DFQATT, CDR2 SNEGSKA (reference sequence). CDR3 length: 12 amino acids. CDR3 sequence reads: CSARVPDQPQHF. Here the CDR3 DNA reads TGCAGTGCTAGAGTTCCAGATCAGCCCCAGCATTTT.

This clonotype was recorded at least ten times. The gene calls are TRBV5-1 and TRBJ1-4; TRBD1 is a possible D gene (6 bases). Germline values: CDR1 SGHRS, CDR2 YFSETQ. V dropped 4 bases and J dropped 6 bases, with 13 bases sitting between them. The CDR3 length is 14 residues. CDR3 loop: CASSPTGFHEKLFF. DNA for the CDR3: TGCGCCAGCAGCCCGACAGGATTTCATGAAAAACTGTTTTTT.

The chain recombines TRBV20-1 with TRBJ1-5; a possible D gene is TRBD1 (5 bases). The CDR3 covers 14 residues. In germline, CDR1 is DFQATT, CDR2 SNEGSKA (reference sequence). Trimming took off 6 bases at V and 2 bases at J, with 14 bases between the two ends. The CDR3 region has the DNA TGCAGTGCAACCCAGGGTTTGCGCAATCAGCCCCAGCATTTT. Residues: CSATQGLRNQPQHF.

With respect to this clonotype: The junction differs from germline at one of its ends, possibly a read error. The J gene is TRBJ1-5, the V gene TRBV7-2; TRBD1 might be the D (6 bases). This CDR3 is built from 17 residues. Germline lookup yields CDR1 SGHTA and CDR2 FQGNSA. CDR3 protein: CARSSTYLGGRSQPQHF. As DNA, the CDR3 is TGTGCCCGCAGCTCGACCTATTTGGGGGGCAGAAGTCAGCCCCAGCATTTT. The full variable domain, completed using reference TRBV7-2 and TRBJ1-5, is GAGVSQSPSNKVTEKGKDVELRCDPISGHTALYWYRQSLGQGLEFLIYFQGNSAPDKSGLPSDRFSAERTGGSVSTLTIQRTQQEDSAVYLCARSSTYLGGRSQPQHFGDGTRLSIL.

Many counts were recorded for this clonotype. The chain carries TRBV6-2 or TRBV6-3 and TRBJ2-7, with D tentatively TRBD1 (8 bases). CDR3 length equals 17 residues. The germline CDR1 and CDR2 sequences are MNHEY and SVGEGT. Trimming took 4 bases from V and 0 from J, leaving 19 bases between them. The CDR3 is CASSFPGQGLSSYEQYF. CDR3 coding DNA: TGTGCCAGCAGTTTCCCCGGACAGGGACTATCCTCCTACGAGCAGTACTTC.